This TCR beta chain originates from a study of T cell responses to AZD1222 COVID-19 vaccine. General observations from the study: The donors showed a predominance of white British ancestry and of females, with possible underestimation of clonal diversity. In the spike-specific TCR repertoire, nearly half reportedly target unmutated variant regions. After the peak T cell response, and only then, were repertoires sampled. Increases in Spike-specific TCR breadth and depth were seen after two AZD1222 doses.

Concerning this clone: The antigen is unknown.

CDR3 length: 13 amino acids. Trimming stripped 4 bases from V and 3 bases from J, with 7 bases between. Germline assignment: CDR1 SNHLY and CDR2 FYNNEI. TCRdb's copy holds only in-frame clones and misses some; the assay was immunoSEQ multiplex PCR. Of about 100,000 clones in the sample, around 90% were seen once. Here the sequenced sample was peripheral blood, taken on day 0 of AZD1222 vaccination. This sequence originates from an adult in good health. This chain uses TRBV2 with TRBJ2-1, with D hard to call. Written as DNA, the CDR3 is TGTGCCAGCAGTGTGCAAAGCTACAATGAGCAGTTCTTC. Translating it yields CASSVQSYNEQFF. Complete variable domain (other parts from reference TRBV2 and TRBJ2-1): EPEVTQTPSHQVTQMGQEVILRCVPISNHLYFYWYRQILGQKVEFLVSFYNNEISEKSEIFDDQFSVERPDGSNFTLKIRSTKLEDSAMYFCASSVQSYNEQFFGPGTRLTVL.